The sequence of this T cell receptor beta chain was determined in a study of technical replicates of blood from several donors. Libraries were prepared by immunoSEQ multiplex PCR; TCRdb keeps only in-frame clonotypes and omits some of them. The sample lists tens of thousands of clones, about 89% seen once, with roughly 0.38% in the top ten. V lost 3 bases, J lost 1 base, and 9 bases stayed unmatched. The CDR3 has 16 residues. Germline V lookup: CDR1 MGHRA, CDR2 YSYEKL. The receptor's source is a human donor in good health. The rearrangement uses TRBV4-1 and TRBJ2-7, with 7 bases matching TRBD1. Sequencing used T cells isolated from PBMCs. The CDR3 coding sequence is TGCGCCAGCAGCCAGCCAATAGGGACAGCTTCCTACGAGCAGTACTTC. Amino acids: CASSQPIGTASYEQYF.